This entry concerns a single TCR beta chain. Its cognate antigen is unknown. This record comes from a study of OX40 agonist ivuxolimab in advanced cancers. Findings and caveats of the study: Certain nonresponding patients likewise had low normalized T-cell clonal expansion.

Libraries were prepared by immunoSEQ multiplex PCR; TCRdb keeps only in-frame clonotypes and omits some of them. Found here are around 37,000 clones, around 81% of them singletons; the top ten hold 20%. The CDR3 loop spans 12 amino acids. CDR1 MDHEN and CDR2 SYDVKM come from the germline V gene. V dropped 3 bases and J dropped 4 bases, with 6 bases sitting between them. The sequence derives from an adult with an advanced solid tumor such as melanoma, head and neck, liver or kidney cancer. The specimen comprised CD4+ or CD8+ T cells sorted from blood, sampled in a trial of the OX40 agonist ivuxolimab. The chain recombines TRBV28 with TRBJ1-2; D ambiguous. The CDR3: CASSFALYGYTF. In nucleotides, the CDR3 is TGTGCCAGCAGTTTTGCCCTCTATGGCTACACCTTC.